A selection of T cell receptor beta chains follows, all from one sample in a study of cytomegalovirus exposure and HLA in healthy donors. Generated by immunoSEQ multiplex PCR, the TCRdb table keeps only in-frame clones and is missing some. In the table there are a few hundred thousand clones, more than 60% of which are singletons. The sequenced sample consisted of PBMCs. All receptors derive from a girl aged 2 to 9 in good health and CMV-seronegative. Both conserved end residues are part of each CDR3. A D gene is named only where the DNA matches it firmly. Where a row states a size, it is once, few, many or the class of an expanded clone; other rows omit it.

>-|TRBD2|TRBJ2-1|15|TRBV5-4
CASSSRAGGANEQFF
TGTGCCAGCAGCTCGCGGGCGGGAGGCGCCAATGAGCAGTTCTTC
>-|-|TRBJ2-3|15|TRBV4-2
CASSQDFGAAGTQYF
TGTGCCAGCAGCCAAGATTTTGGCGCCGCGGGTACGCAGTATTTT
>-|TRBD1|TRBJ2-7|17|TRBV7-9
CASSLVFMGQGAYEQYF
TGTGCCAGCAGCTTAGTTTTCATGGGACAGGGGGCCTACGAGCAGTACTTC
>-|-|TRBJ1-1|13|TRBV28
CASSEPYLTEAFF
TGTGCCAGCAGCGAACCTTACTTAACTGAAGCTTTCTTT
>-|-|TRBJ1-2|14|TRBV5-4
CASSFTRRVEGYTF
TGTGCCAGCAGCTTTACTCGCAGGGTAGAAGGCTACACCTTC
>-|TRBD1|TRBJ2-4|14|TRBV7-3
CASSPGQGMGVQYF
TGTGCCAGCAGCCCGGGACAGGGAATGGGTGTTCAGTACTTC
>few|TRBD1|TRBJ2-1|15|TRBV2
CASSEAGGPYNEQFF
TGTGCCAGCAGTGAAGCAGGGGGCCCCTACAATGAGCAGTTCTTC
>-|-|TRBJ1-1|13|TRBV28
CASTKEINTEAFF
TGTGCCAGCACAAAGGAGATTAACACTGAAGCTTTCTTT
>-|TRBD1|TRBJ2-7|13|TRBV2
CASSSGQGLEQYF
TGTGCCAGCAGTTCGGGACAGGGCCTCGAGCAGTACTTC
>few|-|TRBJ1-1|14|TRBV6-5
CASSYSQDTMKAFF
TGTGCCAGCAGTTACTCCCAGGACACCATGAAAGCTTTCTTT
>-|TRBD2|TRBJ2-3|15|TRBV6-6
CASSDGRGGQDTQYF
TGTGCCAGCAGCGATGGGCGGGGGGGCCAAGATACGCAGTATTTT
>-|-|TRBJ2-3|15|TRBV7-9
CASSLMGSATDTQYF
TGTGCCAGCAGCTTAATGGGCTCAGCAACAGATACGCAGTATTTT
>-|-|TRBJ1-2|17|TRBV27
CASSLTAADSHFYGYTF
TGTGCCAGCAGTTTAACTGCAGCGGACAGTCACTTCTATGGCTACACCTTC
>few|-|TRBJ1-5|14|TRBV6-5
CASSYSARYQPQHF
TGTGCCAGCAGTTACTCGGCCAGATATCAGCCCCAGCATTTT
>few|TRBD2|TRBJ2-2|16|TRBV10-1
CASGLAGVRDTGELFF
TGCGCCAGCGGGCTAGCGGGAGTAAGGGACACCGGGGAGCTGTTTTTT
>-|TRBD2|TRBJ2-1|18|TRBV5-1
CASSVQRGGSLSYNEQFF
TGCGCCAGCAGCGTCCAGCGGGGGGGCTCTCTCTCCTACAATGAGCAGTTCTTC
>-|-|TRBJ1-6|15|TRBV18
CASSSSPFRDSPLHF
TGTGCCAGCTCGTCGTCCCCCTTCCGGGATTCACCCCTCCACTTT
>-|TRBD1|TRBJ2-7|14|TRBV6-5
CASSRGKGQVVVYF
TGTGCCAGCAGTCGGGGCAAGGGACAGGTAGTCGTGTACTTC
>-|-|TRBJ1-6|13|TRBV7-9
CASSLGLNSPLHF
TGTGCCAGCAGCTTGGGACTAAATTCACCCCTCCACTTT
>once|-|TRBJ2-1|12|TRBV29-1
CSVDRGGREQFF
TGCAGCGTTGATCGGGGTGGTCGGGAGCAGTTCTTC
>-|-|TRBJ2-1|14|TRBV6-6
CASSSSLSYNEQFF
TGTGCCAGCAGTTCGTCTCTCTCCTACAATGAGCAGTTCTTC
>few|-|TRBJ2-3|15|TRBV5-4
CASSFSGTSTDTQYF
TGTGCCAGCAGCTTTAGCGGTACTAGCACAGATACGCAGTATTTT
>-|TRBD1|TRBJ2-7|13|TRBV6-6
CASSNQGAYEQYF
TGTGCCAGCAGTAATCAGGGGGCCTACGAGCAGTACTTC
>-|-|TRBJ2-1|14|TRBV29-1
CSVGRVVSYNEQFF
TGCAGCGTTGGACGGGTGGTTTCCTACAATGAGCAGTTCTTC
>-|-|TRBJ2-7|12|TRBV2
CATASVGDEQYF
TGTGCCACCGCGAGCGTCGGGGACGAGCAGTACTTC
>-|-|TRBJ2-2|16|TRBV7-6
CASSERLAANTGELFF
TGTGCCAGCAGCGAACGATTAGCGGCGAACACCGGGGAGCTGTTTTTT
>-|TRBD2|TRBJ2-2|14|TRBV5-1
CASREAGDTGELFF
TGCGCCAGCAGGGAAGCGGGGGACACCGGGGAGCTGTTTTTT
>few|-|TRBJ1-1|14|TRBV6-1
CASTSLRVNTEAFF
TGTGCCAGCACATCACTCAGGGTGAACACTGAAGCTTTCTTT
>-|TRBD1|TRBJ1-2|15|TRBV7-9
CASSSAGQGTYGYTF
TGTGCCAGCAGCTCGGCCGGACAGGGTACCTATGGCTACACCTTC
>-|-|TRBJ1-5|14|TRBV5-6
CASSFSRGNQPQHF
TGTGCCAGCAGCTTCTCCAGGGGAAATCAGCCCCAGCATTTT
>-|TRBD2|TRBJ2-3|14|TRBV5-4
CASSSGLAGDTQYF
TGTGCCAGCAGCAGCGGACTAGCGGGAGATACGCAGTATTTT
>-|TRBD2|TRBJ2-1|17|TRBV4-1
CASSQVLAGEIYNEQFF
TGCGCCAGCAGCCAAGTTCTAGCGGGGGAAATCTACAATGAGCAGTTCTTC
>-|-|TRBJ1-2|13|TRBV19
CASSGDSHYGYTF
TGTGCCAGTAGTGGCGACAGCCACTATGGCTACACCTTC
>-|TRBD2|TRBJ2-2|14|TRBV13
CASRQRGYTGELFF
TGTGCCAGCAGACAGCGGGGCTACACCGGGGAGCTGTTTTTT
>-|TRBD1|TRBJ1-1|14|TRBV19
CASSTSRDSTEAFF
TGTGCCAGTAGTACTAGCCGGGACAGCACTGAAGCTTTCTTT
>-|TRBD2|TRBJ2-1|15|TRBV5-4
CASSLLAGGGNEQFF
TGTGCCAGCAGCTTACTAGCGGGAGGAGGCAATGAGCAGTTCTTC
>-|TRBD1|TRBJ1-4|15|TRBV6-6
CASSPGQGVYEKLFF
TGTGCCAGCAGTCCGGGACAGGGGGTTTATGAAAAACTGTTTTTT
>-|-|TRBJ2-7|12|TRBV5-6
CASSWRSYEQYF
TGTGCCAGCAGCTGGAGGTCCTACGAGCAGTACTTC
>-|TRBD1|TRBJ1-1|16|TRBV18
CASSLDRASMNTEAFF
TGTGCCAGCTCACTCGACAGGGCTAGCATGAACACTGAAGCTTTCTTT
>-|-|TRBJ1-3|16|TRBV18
CASSPLVTGTGNTIYF
TGTGCCAGCTCACCACTTGTCACAGGGACTGGAAACACCATATATTTT
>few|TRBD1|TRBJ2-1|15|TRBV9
CASSLDRASYNEQFF
TGTGCCAGCAGCCTAGACAGGGCGTCATACAATGAGCAGTTCTTC
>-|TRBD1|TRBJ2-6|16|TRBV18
CASSPGTGTGANVLTF
TGTGCCAGCTCACCCGGGACAGGGACTGGGGCCAACGTCCTGACTTTC
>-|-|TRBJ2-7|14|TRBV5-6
CASSLGGYAYEQYF
TGTGCCAGCAGCTTGGGGGGCTATGCCTACGAGCAGTACTTC
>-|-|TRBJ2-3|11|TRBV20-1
CSAPRGDTQYF
TGCAGTGCACCTCGGGGAGATACGCAGTATTTT
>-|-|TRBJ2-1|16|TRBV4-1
CASSHYREPPDNEQFF
TGCGCCAGCAGCCACTACCGGGAGCCACCAGACAATGAGCAGTTCTTC
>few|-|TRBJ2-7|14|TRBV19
CASSISPHLYEQYF
TGTGCCAGTAGTATCAGTCCACACCTCTACGAGCAGTACTTC
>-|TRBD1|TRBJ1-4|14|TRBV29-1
CSVEARGPGEKLFF
TGCAGCGTTGAAGCTAGGGGGCCGGGGGAAAAACTGTTTTTT
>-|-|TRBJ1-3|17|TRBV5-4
CASSLIGTADSGNTIYF
TGTGCCAGCAGCCTGATAGGGACTGCCGATTCTGGAAACACCATATATTTT
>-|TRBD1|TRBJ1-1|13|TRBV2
CASNDRENTEAFF
TGTGCCAGCAACGACAGGGAGAACACTGAAGCTTTCTTT
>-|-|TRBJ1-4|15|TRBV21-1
CASSKAGQPNEKLFF
TGTGCCAGCAGCAAAGCTGGGCAGCCTAATGAAAAACTGTTTTTT